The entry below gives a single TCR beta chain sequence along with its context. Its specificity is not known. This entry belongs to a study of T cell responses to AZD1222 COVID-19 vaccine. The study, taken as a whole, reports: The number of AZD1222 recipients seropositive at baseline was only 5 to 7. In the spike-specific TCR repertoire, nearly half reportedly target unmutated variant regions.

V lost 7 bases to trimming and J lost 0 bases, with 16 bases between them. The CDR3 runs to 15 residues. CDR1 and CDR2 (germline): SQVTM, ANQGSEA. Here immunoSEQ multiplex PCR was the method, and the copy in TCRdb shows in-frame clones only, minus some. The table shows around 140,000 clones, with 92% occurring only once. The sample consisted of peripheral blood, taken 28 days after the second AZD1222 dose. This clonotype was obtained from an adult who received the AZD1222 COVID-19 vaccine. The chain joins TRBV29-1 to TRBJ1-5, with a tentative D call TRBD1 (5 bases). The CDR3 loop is CSASSGLHSNQPQHF. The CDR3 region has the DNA TGCAGCGCCTCTTCGGGACTCCATAGCAATCAGCCCCAGCATTTT. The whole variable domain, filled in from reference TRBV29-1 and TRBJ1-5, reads SAVISQKPSRDICQRGTSLTIQCQVDSQVTMMFWYRQQPGQSLTLIATANQGSEATYESGFVIDKFPISRPNLTFSTLTVSNMSPEDSSIYLCSASSGLHSNQPQHFGDGTRLSIL.